This TCR beta chain was sequenced during a study of blood T cell repertoires in COVID-19. Cohorts were determined from participant-reported clinical history. This CDR3 has 14 residues. Germline CDR1 GTSNPN, CDR2 SVGIG (reference sequence). Germline trimming cut 1 base from V and 5 bases from J; bases unmatched to any gene: 4. TCRdb keeps only in-frame clones here, not all; method: immunoSEQ multiplex PCR. The sample lists hundreds of thousands of clones, about 90% occurring once. The sequencing input was PBMCs or T cells enriched from blood (not recorded which). The sequence was collected from a woman in her 30s with acute COVID-19. The genes are TRBV30 and TRBJ1-5; TRBD1 agrees at 8 bases. The CDR3 nucleotides are TGTGCCTGGAGTGCAGGGGGCCAGGATCAGCCCCAGCATTTT. Translated: CAWSAGGQDQPQHF. Variable domain in full (rest from reference TRBV30 and TRBJ1-5): SQTIHQWPATLVQPVGSPLSLECTVEGTSNPNLYWYRQAAGRGLQLLFYSVGIGQISSEVPQNLSASRPQDRQFILSSKKLLLSDSGFYLCAWSAGGQDQPQHFGDGTRLSIL.